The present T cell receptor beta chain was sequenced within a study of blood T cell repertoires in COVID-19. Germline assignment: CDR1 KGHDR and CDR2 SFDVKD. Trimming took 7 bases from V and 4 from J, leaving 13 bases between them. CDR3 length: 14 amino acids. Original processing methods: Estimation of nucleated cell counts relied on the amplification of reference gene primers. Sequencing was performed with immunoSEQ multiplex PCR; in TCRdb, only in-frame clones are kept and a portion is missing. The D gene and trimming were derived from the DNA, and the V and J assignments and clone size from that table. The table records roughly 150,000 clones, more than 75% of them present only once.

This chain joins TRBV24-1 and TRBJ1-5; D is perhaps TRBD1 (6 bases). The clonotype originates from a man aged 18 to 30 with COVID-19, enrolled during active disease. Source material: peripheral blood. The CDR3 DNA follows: TGTGCCACCAGGGGCAGGACAGAGAATCAGCCCCAGCATTTT. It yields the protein CATRGRTENQPQHF.